This is a list of T cell receptor beta chains from one sample in a study of cytomegalovirus exposure and HLA in healthy donors. Measured with immunoSEQ multiplex PCR; TCRdb has only the in-frame clones, and not every one. The sample shows some 180,000 clones, about an eighth of them seen only once. The source material was PBMCs. These receptor sequences come from a man in his fifties or sixties in good health and CMV-seropositive. Each CDR3 is given with its conserved first and last residue. D genes are given only for firm matches. Expanded clones are given a class, and other clones once, few, many or no size at all.

TRBJ2-3 - TRBD2 TRBV28 TGTGCCAGCAGTTTAACGGGGGGGTACACAGATACGCAGTATTTT CASSLTGGYTDTQYF
TRBJ1-5 few TRBD1 TRBV7-6 TGTGCCAGCAGCTTACAACAGGGGAATCAGCCCCAGCATTTT CASSLQQGNQPQHF
TRBJ1-1 few - TRBV5-1 TGCGCCAGCAGCTTCGACACATACACTGAAGCTTTCTTT CASSFDTYTEAFF
TRBJ1-2 few - TRBV25-1 TGTGCCACCCAGCGAGGCAACAACTATGGCTACACCTTC CATQRGNNYGYTF
TRBJ2-2 - TRBD1 TRBV10-1 TGCGCCAGCAGCCGGGACAGGGAATCCGGGGAGCTGTTTTTT CASSRDRESGELFF
TRBJ1-6 - - TRBV4-1 TGCGCCAGCAGCCAGGTCAGGTCGAATTCACCCCTCCACTTT CASSQVRSNSPLHF
TRBJ1-1 - TRBD1 TRBV19 TGTGCCAGTAGCCTGACAGGGGTGAACACTGAAGCTTTCTTT CASSLTGVNTEAFF
TRBJ2-3 few TRBD1 TRBV10-3 TGTGCCATCAGACCTGGGACAGGGACAGATACGCAGTATTTT CAIRPGTGTDTQYF
TRBJ2-1 - TRBD1 TRBV2 TGTGCCAGTTCTTTGGACAGGGTGTACAATGAGCAGTTCTTC CASSLDRVYNEQFF
TRBJ1-4 few - TRBV29-1 TGCAGCGTTTTGGATCCCTCCCCGGGAGAACTGTTTTTT CSVLDPSPGELFF
TRBJ2-3 few TRBD2 TRBV5-4 TGTGCCAGCAGCTTGGCCCCCGGCGGCGGGGGGACCACAGATACGCAGTATTTT CASSLAPGGGGTTDTQYF
TRBJ2-5 few TRBD2 TRBV7-9 TGTGCCAGCAGCTCCCTACTAGCGCAGTACTTC CASSSLLAQYF
TRBJ2-6 few - TRBV25-1 TGTGCCAGCAACACAGGGCGCGCTGGGGCCAACGTCCTGACTTTC CASNTGRAGANVLTF
TRBJ1-5 few - TRBV27 TGTGCCAGCAGCCCTCTCAATCAGCCCCAGCATTTT CASSPLNQPQHF
TRBJ1-4 few - TRBV4-3 TGCGCCAGCAGCCAAGGAACGGGGGAACGTGAAAAACTGTTTTTT CASSQGTGEREKLFF
TRBJ2-3 - TRBD2 TRBV5-1 TGCGCCAGCAGCTTGGTAGCGGGGGGGACAGATACGCAGTATTTT CASSLVAGGTDTQYF
TRBJ2-2 - TRBD2 TRBV7-8 TGTGCCAGCAGCTTATCGCTAGCGGGGGGCCTCTCGGGCACCGGGGAGCTGTTTTTT CASSLSLAGGLSGTGELFF
TRBJ1-1 few - TRBV5-6 TGTGCCAGCAGCGTGGGCACGGGGGTCGCTGAAGCTTTCTTT CASSVGTGVAEAFF
TRBJ1-5 - TRBD1 TRBV7-2 TGTGCCAGCAGCCAGGGACAGTACGGCGATCAGCCCCAGCATTTT CASSQGQYGDQPQHF
TRBJ1-3 - - TRBV18 TGTGCCAGCTCATACGACAGTTCTGGAAACACCATATATTTT CASSYDSSGNTIYF
TRBJ1-6 few - TRBV6-5 TGTGCCAGCAGCCTCCGGGATCTCTCACCCCTCCACTTT CASSLRDLSPLHF
TRBJ1-1 few - TRBV28 TGTGCCAGCAGCCAGGTGAACACTGAAGCTTTCTTT CASSQVNTEAFF